Following are 2 T cell receptor beta chains from one sample sequenced in a study of regulatory T cells in long-lasting Graves disease. Indicated time point: newly diagnosed GD, antithyroid drugs for less than 3 months. The TCR library was prepared using RNA isolated from PBMCs. Arm-PCR with iRepertoire HTBI primers amplified the CDR3 regions for these TCR beta libraries. From the multiplex PCR reads, TCRdb called clonotypes with MiXCR, one entry per CDR3 protein. Here the sample spans a few hundred thousand distinct CDR3 sequences, about a sixth being singletons. The data also belong to a second study, concerning T cells in Graves' hyperthyroidism and ophthalmopathy.

Sample: peripheral blood mononuclear cells (PBMCs), taken at new diagnosis, from a patient treated with antithyroid drugs. The receptors come from a woman aged 18-29 years with Graves disease.

This clonotype was seen at least ten times. This chain uses TRBV29-1 with TRBJ2-3; D gene unclear. This CDR3 has 15 amino acids. The germline CDR1 and CDR2 sequences are SQVTM and ANQGSEA. V lost 6 bases to trimming and J lost 0 bases, with 16 bases between them. The CDR3 sequence is CSVPGLVSSTDTQYF. CDR3 coding DNA: TGCAGCGTACCTGGGCTAGTATCTAGCACAGATACGCAGTATTTT.

Only a few counts were recorded for this clonotype. One junction end does not reproduce the germline sequence, and a read error may be involved. The V gene is TRBV2, the J gene TRBJ2-3; TRBD1 agrees at 8 bases. The germline CDR1 and CDR2 sequences are SNHLY and FYNNEI. There are 19 residues in the CDR3. CDR3 sequence (DNA): TGTGCCGGCAGTGGGCCAAACGCCGGACAGGGCGGGTTTGGGAGTACGCAGTATTTT. It encodes CAGSGPNAGQGGFGSTQYF.